This record concerns one TCR beta chain sequence. Time point defined: pre-treatment sample, taken before nivolumab and TIL therapy. This specimen comes from a study of TIL therapy for anti-PD-1-resistant metastatic lung cancer. Study context: Progressing patients received lymphodepletion, expanded TIL infusion and IL-2. Most patients had lung adenocarcinoma; a few tumors were EGFR-mutant, two ALK-rearranged; half smoked currently or formerly.

Sequencing used immunoSEQ v3. Clones were sequenced by immunoSEQ multiplex PCR, and TCRdb holds only the in-frame ones, with some missing. Here the sample spans about 60,000 clones, 80% to 90% being singletons. The V gene's germline CDR1 is SGHTA and CDR2 FQGNSA. Trimming at V came to 2 bases and at J to 3 bases, leaving 8 bases not matched to a gene. CDR3 size: 16 residues. The origin of this receptor is a person aged 25 to 85 with non-small cell lung cancer. The chain carries TRBV7-2 and TRBJ2-3; 7 bases align to TRBD2. The material sequenced was blood, taken at baseline. The CDR3 reads CASSLRGAGKTDTQYF. In DNA, the CDR3 is TGTGCCAGCAGCTTACGGGGAGCGGGAAAAACAGATACGCAGTATTTT.